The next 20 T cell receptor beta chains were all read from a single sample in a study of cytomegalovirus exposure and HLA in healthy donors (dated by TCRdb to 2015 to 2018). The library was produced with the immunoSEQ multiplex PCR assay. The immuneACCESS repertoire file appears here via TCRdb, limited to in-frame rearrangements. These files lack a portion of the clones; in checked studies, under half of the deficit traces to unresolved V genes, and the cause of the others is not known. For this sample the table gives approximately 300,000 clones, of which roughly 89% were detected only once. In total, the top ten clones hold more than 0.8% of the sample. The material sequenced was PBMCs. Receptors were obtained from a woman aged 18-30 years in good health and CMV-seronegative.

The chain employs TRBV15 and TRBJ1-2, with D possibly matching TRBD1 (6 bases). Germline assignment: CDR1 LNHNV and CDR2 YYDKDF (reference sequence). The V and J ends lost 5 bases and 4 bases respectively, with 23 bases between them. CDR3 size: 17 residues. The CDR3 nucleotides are TGTGCCACCAGCGGGCCAATGCGGACAGCCTCCTCCTATGGCTACACCTTC. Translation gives CATSGPMRTASSYGYTF.

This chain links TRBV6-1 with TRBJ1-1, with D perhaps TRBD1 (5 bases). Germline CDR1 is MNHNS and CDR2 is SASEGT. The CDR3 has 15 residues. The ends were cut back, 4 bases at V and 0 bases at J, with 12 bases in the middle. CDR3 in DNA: TGTGCCAGCAGTGGCCAAAGGGGCCTGAACACTGAAGCTTTCTTT. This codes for CASSGQRGLNTEAFF.

The CDR3 coding sequence is TGCGCCAGCAGCCGGACAGGGGATCCCTACGAGCAGTACTTC. Protein sequence: CASSRTGDPYEQYF. This chain joins TRBV4-1 and TRBJ2-7; 9 bases are a match to TRBD1. CDR3 size: 14 residues. V lost 4 bases and J lost 2; bases outside the gene matches: 3. Germline V lookup: CDR1 MGHRA, CDR2 YSYEKL.

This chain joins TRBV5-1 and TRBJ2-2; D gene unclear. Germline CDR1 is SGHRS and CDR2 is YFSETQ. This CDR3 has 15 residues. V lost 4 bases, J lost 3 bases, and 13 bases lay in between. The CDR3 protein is CASSDSTAYTGELFF. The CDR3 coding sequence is TGCGCCAGCAGCGATTCCACAGCATACACCGGGGAGCTGTTTTTT.

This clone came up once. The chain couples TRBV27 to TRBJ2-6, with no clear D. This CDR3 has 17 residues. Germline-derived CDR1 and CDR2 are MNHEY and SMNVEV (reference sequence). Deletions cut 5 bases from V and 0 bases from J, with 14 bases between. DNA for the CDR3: TGTGCCAGCAGTCCAGCGTACACCAACTCTGGGGCCAACGTCCTGACTTTC. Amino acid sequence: CASSPAYTNSGANVLTF.

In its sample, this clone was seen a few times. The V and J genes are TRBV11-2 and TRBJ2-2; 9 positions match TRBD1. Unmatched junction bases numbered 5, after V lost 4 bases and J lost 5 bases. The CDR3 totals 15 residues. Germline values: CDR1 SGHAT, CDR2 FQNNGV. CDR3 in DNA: TGTGCCAGCAGCTCCGGGACAGGGAGAACCGGGGAGCTGTTTTTT. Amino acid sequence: CASSSGTGRTGELFF.

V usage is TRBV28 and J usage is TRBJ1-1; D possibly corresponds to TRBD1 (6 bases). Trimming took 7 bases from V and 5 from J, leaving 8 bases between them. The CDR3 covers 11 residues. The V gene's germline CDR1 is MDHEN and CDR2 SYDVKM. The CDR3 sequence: CASTDRTEAFF. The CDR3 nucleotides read TGTGCCAGCACCGACAGGACTGAAGCTTTCTTT.

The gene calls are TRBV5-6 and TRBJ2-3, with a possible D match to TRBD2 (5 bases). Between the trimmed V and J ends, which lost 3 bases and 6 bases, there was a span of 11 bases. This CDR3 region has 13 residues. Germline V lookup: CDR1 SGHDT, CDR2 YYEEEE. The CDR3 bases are TGTGCCAGCAGCTGGGGAGATTGGGATACGCAGTATTTT. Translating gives CASSWGDWDTQYF. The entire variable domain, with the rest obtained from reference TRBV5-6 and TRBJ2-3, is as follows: DAGVTQSPTHLIKTRGQQVTLRCSPKSGHDTVSWYQQALGQGPQFIFQYYEEEERQRGNFPDRFSGHQFPNYSSELNVNALLLGDSALYLCASSWGDWDTQYFGPGTRLTVL.

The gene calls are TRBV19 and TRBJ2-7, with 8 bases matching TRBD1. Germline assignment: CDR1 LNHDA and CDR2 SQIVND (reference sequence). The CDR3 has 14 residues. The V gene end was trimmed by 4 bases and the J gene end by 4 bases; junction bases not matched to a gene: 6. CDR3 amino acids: CASSTGQDFYEQYF. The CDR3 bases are TGTGCCAGTAGTACGGGACAGGATTTTTACGAGCAGTACTTC.

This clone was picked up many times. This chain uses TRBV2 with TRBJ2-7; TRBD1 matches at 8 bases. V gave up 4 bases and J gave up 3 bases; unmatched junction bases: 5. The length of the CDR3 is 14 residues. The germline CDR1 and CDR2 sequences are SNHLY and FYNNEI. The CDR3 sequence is CASSAGTGVYEQYF. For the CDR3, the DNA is TGTGCCAGCAGTGCCGGGACAGGAGTCTACGAGCAGTACTTC. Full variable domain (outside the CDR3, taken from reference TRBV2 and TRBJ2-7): EPEVTQTPSHQVTQMGQEVILRCVPISNHLYFYWYRQILGQKVEFLVSFYNNEISEKSEIFDDQFSVERPDGSNFTLKIRSTKLEDSAMYFCASSAGTGVYEQYFGPGTRLTVT.

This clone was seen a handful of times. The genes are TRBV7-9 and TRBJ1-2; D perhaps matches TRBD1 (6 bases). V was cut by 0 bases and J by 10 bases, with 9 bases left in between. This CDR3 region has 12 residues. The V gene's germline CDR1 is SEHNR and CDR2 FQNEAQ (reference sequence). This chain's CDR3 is CASSLATGDYTF. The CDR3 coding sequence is TGTGCCAGCAGCTTAGCGACAGGTGACTACACCTTC.

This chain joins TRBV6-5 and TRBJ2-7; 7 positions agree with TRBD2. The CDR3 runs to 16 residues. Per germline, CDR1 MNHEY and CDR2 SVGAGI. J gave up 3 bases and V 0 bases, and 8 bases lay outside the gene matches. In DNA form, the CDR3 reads TGTGCCAGCAGTTACTCTCGCGGGAGTGCCATCTACGAGCAGTACTTC. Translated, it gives CASSYSRGSAIYEQYF.

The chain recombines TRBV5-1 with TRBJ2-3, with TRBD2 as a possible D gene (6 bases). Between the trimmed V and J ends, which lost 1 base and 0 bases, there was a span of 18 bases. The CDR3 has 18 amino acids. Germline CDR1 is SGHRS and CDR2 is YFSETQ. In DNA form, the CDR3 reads TGCGCCAGCAGCTTGATAGTTAGCGGCACATCTAGCACAGATACGCAGTATTTT. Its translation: CASSLIVSGTSSTDTQYF. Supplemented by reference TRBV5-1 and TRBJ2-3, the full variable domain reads KAGVTQTPRYLIKTRGQQVTLSCSPISGHRSVSWYQQTPGQGLQFLFEYFSETQRNKGNFPGRFSGRQFSNSRSEMNVSTLELGDSALYLCASSLIVSGTSSTDTQYFGPGTRLTVL.

CDR3 DNA sequence: TGCGCCAGCAGCCAAGGTTGGACCGCGGGGGAACCCTACGAGCAGTACTTC. It is translated as CASSQGWTAGEPYEQYF. The V call is TRBV4-3, the J call TRBJ2-7; 7 bases agree with TRBD2. V lost 1 base, J lost 2 bases, and 11 bases stayed unmatched. CDR3 size: 17 residues. The germline V gene has CDR1 LGHNA and CDR2 YSLEER.

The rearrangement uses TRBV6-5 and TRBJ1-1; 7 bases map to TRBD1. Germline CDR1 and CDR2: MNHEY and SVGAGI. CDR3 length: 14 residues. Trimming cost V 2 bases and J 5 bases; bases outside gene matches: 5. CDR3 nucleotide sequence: TGTGCCAGCAGTTACGTGACAGGGAGGACTGAAGCTTTCTTT. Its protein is CASSYVTGRTEAFF.

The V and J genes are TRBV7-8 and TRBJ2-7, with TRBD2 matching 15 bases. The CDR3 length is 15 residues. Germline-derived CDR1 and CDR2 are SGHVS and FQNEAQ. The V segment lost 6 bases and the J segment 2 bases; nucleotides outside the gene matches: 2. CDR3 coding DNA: TGTGCCAGCAGTTGGACTAGCGGGAGGGCCTACGAGCAGTACTTC. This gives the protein CASSWTSGRAYEQYF.

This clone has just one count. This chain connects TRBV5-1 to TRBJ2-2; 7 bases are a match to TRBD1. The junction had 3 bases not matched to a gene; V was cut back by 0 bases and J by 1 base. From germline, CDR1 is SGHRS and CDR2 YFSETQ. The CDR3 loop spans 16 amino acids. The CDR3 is CASSLEGALNTGELFF. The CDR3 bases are TGCGCCAGCAGCTTGGAGGGGGCACTGAACACCGGGGAGCTGTTTTTT.

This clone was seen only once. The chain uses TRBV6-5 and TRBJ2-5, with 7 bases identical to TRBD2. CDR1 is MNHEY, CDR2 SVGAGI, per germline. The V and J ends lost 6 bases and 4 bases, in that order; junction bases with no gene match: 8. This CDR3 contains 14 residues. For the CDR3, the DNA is TGTGCCAGCAGGACTAGCCCGGTAGTAGAGACCCAGTACTTC. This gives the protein CASRTSPVVETQYF.

The CDR3 spells CASSPGLAGAGELFF. Written as DNA, the CDR3 is TGTGCCAGCAGTCCGGGACTAGCGGGAGCCGGGGAGCTGTTTTTT. The chain uses TRBV27 and TRBJ2-2, with 14 bases aligning to TRBD2. The junction had 2 bases not matched to a gene; V was cut back by 5 bases and J by 6 bases. In germline, CDR1 is MNHEY, CDR2 SMNVEV (reference sequence). This CDR3 comprises 15 residues.

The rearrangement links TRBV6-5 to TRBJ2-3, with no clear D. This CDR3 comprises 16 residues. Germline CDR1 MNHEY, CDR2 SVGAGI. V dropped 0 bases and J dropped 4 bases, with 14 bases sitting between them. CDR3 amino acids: CASSYSKRLLPDTQYF. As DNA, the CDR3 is TGTGCCAGCAGTTACTCGAAACGACTCCTCCCAGATACGCAGTATTTT.